A single sample is the source of the 12 T cell receptor beta chains below, sequenced in a study of T cell repertoires in cytomegalovirus infection. Each CDR3 protein gets one entry after TCRdb re-called the reads with MiXCR. This sample carries roughly 920,000 distinct CDR3 sequences, approximately 30% of them seen once, and the ten largest clones take around an eighth. No cognate antigen is known for these TCRs. The sample here was cultured CD8+ T cells from PBMCs, taken from culture after CMV antigen stimulation. Every receptor here comes from a human donor in good health (CMV status not recorded). Some clones in this sample may be carry-over from other donors' samples.

The V and J genes are TRBV12-3 or TRBV12-4 and TRBJ2-3; no clear D gene. V dropped 4 bases and J dropped 2 bases, with 7 bases sitting between them. CDR3 length: 13 amino acids. CDR3 nucleotides: TGTGCCAGCAGTTCTCTCTTCACAGATACGCAGTATTTT. This translates into CASSSLFTDTQYF.

This clonotype occurred a few times. V usage is TRBV4-1 and J usage is TRBJ1-5; D unclear. Germline V gene sequence: CDR1 MGHRA, CDR2 YSYEKL. This CDR3 has 14 amino acids. The V end was cut by 4 bases, the J end by 3 bases, with 10 bases between. The CDR3 DNA is TGCGCCAGCAGCCTTCGTGCCTCCAATCAGCCCCAGCATTTT. The encoded protein is CASSLRASNQPQHF.

This clonotype was seen a few times. The chain links TRBV5-5 to TRBJ2-2; D possibly corresponds to TRBD2 (5 bases). V shed 4 bases and J shed 7 bases, with 8 bases lying between them. CDR3 length: 12 residues. Germline assignment: CDR1 SGHKS and CDR2 YYEKEE (reference sequence). The CDR3 region has the DNA TGTGCCAGCAGCAAAGACTACGGGGAGCTGTTTTTT. Protein: CASSKDYGELFF.

This clonotype was detected a few times. The chain couples TRBV7-2 to TRBJ1-2; unclear D gene. The CDR3 is 16 residues long. The germline gives CDR1 SGHTA, CDR2 FQGNSA. V gave up 5 bases and J gave up 1 base, with 17 bases separating them. The CDR3 DNA follows: TGTGCCAGCAGCGAAGGAGGGAATCCCCGTAACTATGGCTACACCTTC. Encoded protein: CASSEGGNPRNYGYTF.

This clonotype was counted only a few times. The rearrangement joins TRBV5-1 to TRBJ2-7; either TRBD1 or TRBD2 may fit D (6 bases each). This CDR3 spans 16 amino acids. Deletions cut 4 bases from V and 5 bases from J, with 22 bases between. Germline V gene sequence: CDR1 SGHRS, CDR2 YFSETQ. CDR3: CASSKIAARGFDEQYV. The CDR3 DNA sequence: TGCGCCAGCAGCAAAATAGCGGCCAGGGGTTTCGACGAGCAGTACGTC.

Only a few counts were recorded for this clonotype. The chain employs TRBV29-1 and TRBJ2-1; D ambiguous. This CDR3 has 12 amino acids. The germline CDR1 and CDR2 sequences are SQVTM and ANQGSEA. The V gene lost 2 bases and the J gene lost 7 bases, with 9 bases spanning the gap. The CDR3 DNA sequence: TGCAGCGTTGAACTCGCGGCTAATGAGCAGTTCTTC. Protein sequence: CSVELAANEQFF.

This clonotype was seen only a few times. The chain links TRBV5-1 to TRBJ1-4; D uncertain. CDR1 and CDR2 (germline): SGHRS, YFSETQ. The CDR3 is made up of 16 amino acids. With 5 bases removed from V and 0 bases from J, the gap between germline ends came to 14 bases. In nucleotides, the CDR3 is TGCGCCAGCAGTCCCTCTCGACTCGCAACTAATGAAAAACTGTTTTTT. Translated: CASSPSRLATNEKLFF.

The rearrangement links TRBV27 to TRBJ2-3; D is perhaps TRBD1 or TRBD2 (5 bases each). CDR1 and CDR2 from the germline V gene are MNHEY and SMNVEV (reference sequence). The CDR3 totals 16 residues. V lost 3 bases and J lost 4, with 17 bases in between. The CDR3 DNA follows: TGTGCCAGCAGTTTTTTGACCCGACGGGGCTCAGATACGCAGTATTTT. Translation gives CASSFLTRRGSDTQYF.

CDR3 in DNA: TGTGCCAGCAGTGAACCGGATCGCGAGCAGTACGTC. Protein product: CASSEPDREQYV. The V and J genes are TRBV6-1 and TRBJ2-7; D is uncertain. V lost 2 bases and J lost 6, with 8 bases in between. Germline values: CDR1 MNHNS, CDR2 SASEGT. CDR3 size: 12 residues.

The table lists this clonotype with a few counts. The chain has TRBV6-5 and TRBJ2-3; 8 nucleotides align to TRBD1. This CDR3 is 17 amino acids long. V was pared by 1 base and J by 1 base, with 7 bases of the junction left unmatched. The germline gives CDR1 MNHEY, CDR2 SVGAGI. CDR3 sequence: CASSYYQGASGTDTQYF. CDR3 DNA sequence: TGTGCCAGCAGTTACTACCAGGGGGCGAGTGGCACAGATACGCAGTATTTT.

As regards this clonotype: A much larger clone differs by one base, so this may be a read error. V usage is TRBV12-3 or TRBV12-4 and J usage is TRBJ2-2; TRBD1 matches at 9 bases. This CDR3 has 14 residues. The CDR3: CVSVTGGLTGELFF. The CDR3 nucleotides are TGTGTCAGCGTTACAGGGGGCCTCACCGGGGAGCTGTTTTTT.

The V call is TRBV19, the J call TRBJ2-1, with 7 bases lining up with TRBD1. CDR3 length: 16 residues. V lost 3 bases, J lost 0 bases, and 5 bases stayed unmatched. Germline V gene sequence: CDR1 LNHDA, CDR2 SQIVND (reference sequence). The DNA for the CDR3 is TGTGCCAGTAGTATTTATTCAGGGGGCTCCTACAATGAGCAGTTCTTC. Its protein is CASSIYSGGSYNEQFF.